A selection of T cell receptor beta chains follows, all from one sample in a study of cytomegalovirus exposure and HLA in healthy donors. Data came from immunoSEQ multiplex PCR; TCRdb stores just in-frame clones and leaves some out. The data contain roughly 220,000 clones, approximately 88% of them singletons. Sequences were obtained from PBMCs. These receptors were collected from a woman between 25 and 40 years old in good health and CMV-seropositive. The CDR3 runs from the conserved cysteine through the conserved F or W. A D gene is named only where the DNA matches it firmly. A clone size is listed for some rows: how often the clone was seen (once, few, many), or a class if it is expanded.

CDR3 DNA: TGTGCCTGGACCCCCCGGGGCTATGGCTACACCTTC
CDR3 protein: CAWTPRGYGYTF
J gene: TRBJ1-2
clone size: NA
V gene: TRBV30
D gene: NA

CDR3 DNA: TGTGCCAGCAGTTCCTTAACTGGGGTCTATGGCTACACCTTC
CDR3 protein: CASSSLTGVYGYTF
J gene: TRBJ1-2
clone size: NA
V gene: TRBV27
D gene: NA

CDR3 DNA: TGTGCCAGCAGCAGGGGACAGGGGGCGAGGTTTGAACAGTTCTTC
CDR3 protein: CASSRGQGARFEQFF
J gene: TRBJ2-1
clone size: NA
V gene: TRBV6-5
D gene: TRBD1

CDR3 DNA: TGTGCCAGTAGCGGCAACTCCTACGAGCAGTACTTC
CDR3 protein: CASSGNSYEQYF
J gene: TRBJ2-7
clone size: few
V gene: TRBV19
D gene: NA

CDR3 DNA: TGTGCCTGGAGTGTTGGACAGGGCTACGAGCAGTACTTC
CDR3 protein: CAWSVGQGYEQYF
J gene: TRBJ2-7
clone size: NA
V gene: TRBV30
D gene: TRBD1

CDR3 DNA: TGTGCCAGCAGTGGGGGAGATACGCAGTATTTT
CDR3 protein: CASSGGDTQYF
J gene: TRBJ2-3
clone size: NA
V gene: TRBV27
D gene: NA

CDR3 DNA: TGCGCCAGCAGCCAAGTCCGAGGGGGAGCCTACGAGCAGTACTTC
CDR3 protein: CASSQVRGGAYEQYF
J gene: TRBJ2-7
clone size: NA
V gene: TRBV4-1
D gene: NA

CDR3 DNA: TGTGCCTGGAGTGCCGGACTCCTGGCGTCAGATACGCAGTATTTT
CDR3 protein: CAWSAGLLASDTQYF
J gene: TRBJ2-3
clone size: NA
V gene: TRBV30
D gene: NA

CDR3 DNA: TGTGCCAGCAGCTTAACTGGGACTAGCGTGCTCTCCTACAATGAGCAGTTCTTC
CDR3 protein: CASSLTGTSVLSYNEQFF
J gene: TRBJ2-1
clone size: NA
V gene: TRBV7-6
D gene: TRBD2

CDR3 DNA: TGTGCCAGCACCGAGATAGCGGGAGGACGGAATGAGCAGTTCTTC
CDR3 protein: CASTEIAGGRNEQFF
J gene: TRBJ2-1
clone size: NA
V gene: TRBV27
D gene: TRBD2

CDR3 DNA: TGTGCCAGCAGTTTAGACCCTCCGAAATACGGGGATACGCAGTATTTT
CDR3 protein: CASSLDPPKYGDTQYF
J gene: TRBJ2-3
clone size: NA
V gene: TRBV27
D gene: NA

CDR3 DNA: TGTGCCTGTCTAGCGGGGGAGCTGTTTTTT
CDR3 protein: CACLAGELFF
J gene: TRBJ2-2
clone size: NA
V gene: TRBV30
D gene: NA

CDR3 DNA: TGTGCCAGCAGCTTTCAGGGCCAGAGGGAAAAACTGTTTTTT
CDR3 protein: CASSFQGQREKLFF
J gene: TRBJ1-4
clone size: NA
V gene: TRBV5-4
D gene: NA

CDR3 DNA: TGTGCCAGCGGATCGGGACAGGAGAATCAGCCCCAGCATTTT
CDR3 protein: CASGSGQENQPQHF
J gene: TRBJ1-5
clone size: NA
V gene: TRBV6-5
D gene: TRBD1

CDR3 DNA: TGTGCCAGCAGTTACTCCTTTACCACGGACGAGCAGTACTTC
CDR3 protein: CASSYSFTTDEQYF
J gene: TRBJ2-7
clone size: NA
V gene: TRBV6-5
D gene: NA

CDR3 DNA: TGCGCCAGCAGCTCACGAGTCTCGACCTTACCCTACGAGCAGTACTTC
CDR3 protein: CASSSRVSTLPYEQYF
J gene: TRBJ2-7
clone size: NA
V gene: TRBV5-1
D gene: NA

CDR3 DNA: TGTGCCAGCAGTAGTGACGGGACTGAGCGGGGTTGGAATGAGCAGTTCTTC
CDR3 protein: CASSSDGTERGWNEQFF
J gene: TRBJ2-1
clone size: NA
V gene: TRBV27
D gene: TRBD2

CDR3 DNA: TGTGCCAGCAGTTTTACCCCCGGGATGAGGGGCCGCATGAACACTGAAGCTTTCTTT
CDR3 protein: CASSFTPGMRGRMNTEAFF
J gene: TRBJ1-1
clone size: NA
V gene: TRBV27
D gene: NA

CDR3 DNA: TGTGCCAGCAGCAGACCCGGGAGGAACACTGAAGCTTTCTTT
CDR3 protein: CASSRPGRNTEAFF
J gene: TRBJ1-1
clone size: NA
V gene: TRBV9
D gene: NA

CDR3 DNA: TGTGCCAGCAGCTTCATCGCGGCCGACTATGGCTACACCTTC
CDR3 protein: CASSFIAADYGYTF
J gene: TRBJ1-2
clone size: NA
V gene: TRBV7-9
D gene: NA

CDR3 DNA: TGTGCCAGCAGCCCTAGAGGGCCCGGTGGCTACACCTTC
CDR3 protein: CASSPRGPGGYTF
J gene: TRBJ1-2
clone size: NA
V gene: TRBV5-6
D gene: NA

CDR3 DNA: TGCAGCGTGTCCGGGACAGGGAATCAGCCCCAGCATTTT
CDR3 protein: CSVSGTGNQPQHF
J gene: TRBJ1-5
clone size: NA
V gene: TRBV29-1
D gene: TRBD1

CDR3 DNA: TGTGCCAGCAGCTTGTTCGGGGACTCCTATGGCTACACCTTC
CDR3 protein: CASSLFGDSYGYTF
J gene: TRBJ1-2
clone size: NA
V gene: TRBV5-4
D gene: NA

CDR3 DNA: TGTGCCAGCACGAGGACAGCGCCCTACGAGCAGTACTTC
CDR3 protein: CASTRTAPYEQYF
J gene: TRBJ2-7
clone size: NA
V gene: TRBV6-1
D gene: NA

CDR3 DNA: TGTGCCAGCAGTGACAGGCCCTACGAGCAGTACTTC
CDR3 protein: CASSDRPYEQYF
J gene: TRBJ2-7
clone size: NA
V gene: TRBV27
D gene: NA

CDR3 DNA: TGTGCCAGCAGCCCAAGGGAGGAGCAGTACTTC
CDR3 protein: CASSPREEQYF
J gene: TRBJ2-7
clone size: few
V gene: TRBV7-3
D gene: NA

CDR3 DNA: TGCGCCAGCAGCCAGTTAGCGGGAAGCTACGAGCAGTACTTC
CDR3 protein: CASSQLAGSYEQYF
J gene: TRBJ2-7
clone size: few
V gene: TRBV4-1
D gene: TRBD2

CDR3 DNA: TGCGCCAGCAGCCAAGGTCCAGGGACGCAGCCCCAGCATTTT
CDR3 protein: CASSQGPGTQPQHF
J gene: TRBJ1-5
clone size: NA
V gene: TRBV4-1
D gene: NA

CDR3 DNA: TGTGCCACCAGCAGACCTTTAGGGACTAGCGGGGGAATCAGGGTGTCCTACAATGAGCAGTTCTTC
CDR3 protein: CATSRPLGTSGGIRVSYNEQFF
J gene: TRBJ2-1
clone size: NA
V gene: TRBV15
D gene: TRBD2

CDR3 DNA: TGTGCCAGCAGCTTGGGGCGGGGTGATGAGCAGTTCTTC
CDR3 protein: CASSLGRGDEQFF
J gene: TRBJ2-1
clone size: once
V gene: TRBV7-9
D gene: NA

CDR3 DNA: TGTGCCTGGACCCGGGGCTTTCGGGACTATGGCTACACCTTC
CDR3 protein: CAWTRGFRDYGYTF
J gene: TRBJ1-2
clone size: once
V gene: TRBV30
D gene: NA

CDR3 DNA: TGTGCCATTCGTCCGGGACTGGACTACAATGAGCAGTTCTTC
CDR3 protein: CAIRPGLDYNEQFF
J gene: TRBJ2-1
clone size: NA
V gene: TRBV10-3
D gene: NA

CDR3 DNA: TGCAGCGTATATGTAGGGGATACGTGCAATCAGCCCCAGCATTTT
CDR3 protein: CSVYVGDTCNQPQHF
J gene: TRBJ1-5
clone size: NA
V gene: TRBV29-1
D gene: NA

CDR3 DNA: TGTGCCAGTAGTAACCGGGACATTTACCAGCCCCAGCATTTT
CDR3 protein: CASSNRDIYQPQHF
J gene: TRBJ1-5
clone size: NA
V gene: TRBV19
D gene: NA

CDR3 DNA: TGTGCCAGTAGGGATTTCAGGAGAAACTATGGCTACACCTTC
CDR3 protein: CASRDFRRNYGYTF
J gene: TRBJ1-2
clone size: NA
V gene: TRBV19
D gene: NA

CDR3 DNA: TGCGCCAGCAGACAGGGGGACGGCGGGTTTCGAGGCTACACCTTC
CDR3 protein: CASRQGDGGFRGYTF
J gene: TRBJ1-2
clone size: NA
V gene: TRBV4-1
D gene: TRBD1

CDR3 DNA: TGTGCCAGCAGCTTAGCACGGGAGCGACATGAGCAGTTCTTC
CDR3 protein: CASSLARERHEQFF
J gene: TRBJ2-1
clone size: NA
V gene: TRBV13
D gene: NA

CDR3 DNA: TGTGCCAGCAGCCCTGCAGGGGGTGGCACAGATACGCAGTATTTT
CDR3 protein: CASSPAGGGTDTQYF
J gene: TRBJ2-3
clone size: NA
V gene: TRBV11-2
D gene: TRBD1

CDR3 DNA: TGCGCCAGCAGCCATCCTCGGGGCTCAGGCACTGAAGCTTTCTTT
CDR3 protein: CASSHPRGSGTEAFF
J gene: TRBJ1-1
clone size: once
V gene: TRBV4-1
D gene: NA

CDR3 DNA: TGTGCCAGCAGCTCGACCGGGAGTCGGAGAGAAAAACTGTTTTTT
CDR3 protein: CASSSTGSRREKLFF
J gene: TRBJ1-4
clone size: NA
V gene: TRBV13
D gene: NA

CDR3 DNA: TGTGCCAGCAGCAAAAGCAGGGCCAGCTCCTACGAGCAGTACTTC
CDR3 protein: CASSKSRASSYEQYF
J gene: TRBJ2-7
clone size: NA
V gene: TRBV19
D gene: NA

CDR3 DNA: TGTGCCAGCAGTTTGGGCGGGAGTAGAGACTACGAGCAGTACTTC
CDR3 protein: CASSLGGSRDYEQYF
J gene: TRBJ2-7
clone size: NA
V gene: TRBV28
D gene: TRBD2

CDR3 DNA: TGCAGTGCCGGGGTCCGAGAGACCCAGTACTTC
CDR3 protein: CSAGVRETQYF
J gene: TRBJ2-5
clone size: NA
V gene: TRBV20-1
D gene: NA

CDR3 DNA: TGTGCCAGCAGTTTACCCCCAGCGGGAGGGAACACCGGGGAGCTGTTTTTT
CDR3 protein: CASSLPPAGGNTGELFF
J gene: TRBJ2-2
clone size: NA
V gene: TRBV27
D gene: TRBD2

CDR3 DNA: TGTGCCAGCAGCCCCGGGGCTGGCTACCGAGATGGCTACACCTTC
CDR3 protein: CASSPGAGYRDGYTF
J gene: TRBJ1-2
clone size: NA
V gene: TRBV5-4
D gene: NA

CDR3 DNA: TGTGCCAGCAGTCTAGAGTCTTATGGCTACACCTTC
CDR3 protein: CASSLESYGYTF
J gene: TRBJ1-2
clone size: NA
V gene: TRBV28
D gene: NA

CDR3 DNA: TGTGCCAGCAGCCCGGACTGGAGCTCCAATGAGCAGTTCTTC
CDR3 protein: CASSPDWSSNEQFF
J gene: TRBJ2-1
clone size: NA
V gene: TRBV6-5
D gene: NA

CDR3 DNA: TGTGCCACCGGGACTAGTTATGAGCAGTTCTTC
CDR3 protein: CATGTSYEQFF
J gene: TRBJ2-1
clone size: NA
V gene: TRBV2
D gene: TRBD2

CDR3 DNA: TGTGCCAGCTCGTACTCTGGGGCCAACGTCCTGACTTTC
CDR3 protein: CASSYSGANVLTF
J gene: TRBJ2-6
clone size: NA
V gene: TRBV2
D gene: NA